This TCR beta chain was captured by sequencing in a study of blood T cell repertoires in COVID-19. Turning to the study itself: Samples representing acute and convalescent COVID-19 were sourced from the United States, Italy and Spain.

Original handling: Using reference gene primer amplification, nucleated cell counts were estimated. Sequencing used immunoSEQ multiplex PCR; TCRdb keeps in-frame clones, though not all of them. The V and J calls and clone size were taken over from that table, and D and trimming were inferred from the DNA. The profile shows 150,000 to 200,000 clones, around 81% of them singletons. The CDR3 runs to 13 residues. V was pared by 7 bases and J by 5 bases, with 3 bases of the junction left unmatched. Per the germline V gene, CDR1 is LNHDA and CDR2 is SQIVND (reference sequence). The chain uses TRBV19 and TRBJ2-1; 9 bases match TRBD2. Input material: peripheral blood. This receptor was obtained from a man in his sixties with active or convalescent COVID-19. CDR3 sequence (DNA): TGTGCCAGTACCCAGCGGGAGGACAATGAGCAGTTCTTC. Translated, it gives CASTQREDNEQFF.